This T cell receptor (beta chain) is from a study of blood T cell repertoires in COVID-19 (dated by TCRdb to 2020 to 2022). The study in broad terms: The collaborator samples originated in the United States, Italy and Spain and spanned the acute and convalescent phases of COVID-19. The prospective study material was composed of cDNA or gDNA derived from T cells, B-cell-depleted T cells, or PBMCs. Deeply sampled blood TCRbeta repertoires from subjects exposed to, actively infected with, or recovered from COVID-19 were included in the dataset. The repertoires were made available in a free public database intended to serve as a resource for research on the immune response to SARS-CoV-2. Samples came from the ongoing ImmuneRACE study (first 160 participants) plus 1,254 subjects from 6 global collaborators. The sample metadata nearly always contained a de-identified subject ID, COVID-19 status, age in years and sex. Where available, HLA class I and class II types were obtained from metadata supplied by the sample provider rather than from assay-based typing. Points the paper makes about the study in general: How much clinical and demographic metadata was included differed by source and by participant, and the metadata was provided uncurated.

To note about this clone: This receptor's antigen is unknown. Base qualities were left out, and no much larger clone turns up one base away.

Inclusive of the bounding cysteine and phenylalanine, the CDR3 is 14 residues long. Only CDR3 DNA remains: 42 bases, in frame from the first base. Germline trimming: 5 bases from V, 2 bases from J; junction bases outside gene matches: 4. Reading the germline V gene gives CDR1 SNHLY and CDR2 FYNNEI. TCRbeta CDR3 regions were amplified from genomic DNA using the immunoSEQ Assay, a bias-controlled multiplex PCR. In the paper's pipeline: The number of nucleated cells in each sample was estimated from the amplification of reference gene primers within the assay. To quantify the absolute abundance of each unique TCRbeta CDR3 rearrangement, sequence reads were collapsed and filtered. For each sample, productive Simpson clonality was calculated as the square root of Simpson's diversity index across productive rearrangements. Not all clones reach the TCRdb copy of this immuneACCESS table, which keeps in-frame sequences only. Checked studies attribute under half of the gap to unresolved V genes and leave the rest unexplained. That table supplies the V and J calls and clone size; D and trimming were determined from the DNA. The sample contains about 130,000 clones, roughly 83% of them found a single time. Roughly an eighth of the sample is in the top ten clones.

Samples from volunteer blood donors who had recovered from COVID-19 were contributed by a second Seattle source. Whole blood was collected in K2EDTA tubes by collaborating institutions according to the institutions' own protocols. For TCRbeta analysis, collaborator samples were shipped as frozen whole blood, as isolated PBMCs, or as DNA extracted from either sample type. The chain is made from TRBV2 and TRBJ1-1, and TRBD1 aligns with 8 junction nucleotides. Sequenced material: peripheral blood. The receptor was isolated from a woman aged 30 to 39 who had recovered from COVID-19. The CDR3 protein is CASSIQGGNTEAFF. The nucleotides read TGTGCCAGCAGTATACAGGGGGGCAACACTGAAGCTTTCTTT.